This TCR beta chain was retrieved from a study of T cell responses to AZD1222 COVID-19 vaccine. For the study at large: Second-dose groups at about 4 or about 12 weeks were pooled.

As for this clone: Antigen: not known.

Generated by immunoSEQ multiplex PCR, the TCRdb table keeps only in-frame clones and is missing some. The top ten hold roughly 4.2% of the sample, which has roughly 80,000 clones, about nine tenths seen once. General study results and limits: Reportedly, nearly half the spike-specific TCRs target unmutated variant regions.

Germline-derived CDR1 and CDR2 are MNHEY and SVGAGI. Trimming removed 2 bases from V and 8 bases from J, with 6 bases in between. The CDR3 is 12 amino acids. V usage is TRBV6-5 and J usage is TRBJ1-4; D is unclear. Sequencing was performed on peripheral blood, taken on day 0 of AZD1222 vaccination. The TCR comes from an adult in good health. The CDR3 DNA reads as TGTGCCAGCAGTTACGATCAGGAAAAACTGTTTTTT. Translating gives CASSYDQEKLFF.